The clone carrying this TCR beta chain was counted at least ten times. Researchers made TCR cDNA using 5'RACE template switching, and this step added a universal primer site and UMIs. TCRdb recomputed calls from the 5' RACE reads with MiXCR, one row per CDR3 protein. The sample records 25,000 to 30,000 distinct CDR3 sequences, approximately 4.5% being singletons. The data belong to a study of T cells after yellow fever vaccination. Whole-study results and caveats: Boosting was followed by the reappearance of most primary-vaccination clones (around 95% CD4, about 90% CD8). Practically every clonotype that responded to the vaccine could not be detected in sorted memory subsets on day 0.

The CDR3 consists of 12 residues. Trimming took off 4 bases at V and 3 bases at J, with 7 bases between the two ends. Per germline, CDR1 SEHNR and CDR2 FQNEAQ (reference sequence). The origin of this receptor is a man between 18 and 35 years old who received the YFV17D yellow fever vaccine. Material: PBMCs, either bulk or a sorted T-cell subset (CD4+, CD8+, memory, or dextramer-sorted; not recorded which), obtained on the day of the yellow fever booster vaccination. The rearrangement links TRBV7-9 to TRBJ2-7, with D possibly TRBD1 on 5 matching bases. CDR3 in DNA: TGTGCCAGCAGCTCCGGACACTACGAGCAGTACTTC. Translation gives CASSSGHYEQYF.